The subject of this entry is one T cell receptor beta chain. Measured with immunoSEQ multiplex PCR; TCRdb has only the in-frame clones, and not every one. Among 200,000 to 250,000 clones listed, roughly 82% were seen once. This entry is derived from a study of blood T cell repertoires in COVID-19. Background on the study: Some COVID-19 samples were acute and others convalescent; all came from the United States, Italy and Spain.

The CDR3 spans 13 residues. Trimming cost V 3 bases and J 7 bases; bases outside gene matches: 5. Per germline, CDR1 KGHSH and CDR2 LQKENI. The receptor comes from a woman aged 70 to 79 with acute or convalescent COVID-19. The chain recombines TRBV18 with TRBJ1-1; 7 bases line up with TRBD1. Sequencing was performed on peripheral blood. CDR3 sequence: CASSPIRDSEAFF. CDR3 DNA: TGTGCCAGCTCACCGATTCGGGACAGTGAAGCTTTCTTT. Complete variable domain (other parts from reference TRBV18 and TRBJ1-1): NAGVMQNPRHLVRRRGQEARLRCSPMKGHSHVYWYRQLPEEGLKFMVYLQKENIIDESGMPKERFSAEFPKEGPSILRIQQVVRGDSAAYFCASSPIRDSEAFFGQGTRLTVV.